These 30 T cell receptor beta chains originate from one sample sequenced in a study of blood T cell repertoires in COVID-19. The protocol was immunoSEQ multiplex PCR, while the TCRdb copy is restricted to in-frame clones and leaves out a portion. This sample yields approximately 90,000 clones, of which about 80% are seen a single time; 15% to 20% belongs to the top ten. Sequenced: peripheral blood. The source of these receptors is a woman of 80 years or more with acute or convalescent COVID-19.

The chain links TRBV18 to TRBJ1-1; 8 bases are shared with TRBD1. V was clipped by 3 bases and J by 9 bases; unmatched bases: 6. Germline CDR1 and CDR2: KGHSH and LQKENI. The CDR3 contains 13 residues. CDR3 sequence reads: CASSPSGQGKAFF. The CDR3 nucleotides read TGTGCCAGCTCACCCTCAGGACAGGGAAAAGCTTTCTTT.

The rearrangement uses TRBV7-6 and TRBJ2-7; tentatively, D is TRBD1 (7 bases). The germline gives CDR1 SGHVS, CDR2 FNYEAQ. Trimming pared 1 base from V and 0 bases from J, leaving 16 bases between. The CDR3 has 17 residues. CDR3 nucleotides: TGTGCCAGCAGCTTAGGGGCAGGGGGGTCCTTCTCCTACGAGCAGTACTTC. Translating gives CASSLGAGGSFSYEQYF.

The V call is TRBV10-1, the J call TRBJ2-1; 8 bases align to TRBD1. Looked up from germline, CDR1 is WNHNN and CDR2 is SYGVQD (reference sequence). With V trimmed by 2 bases and J by 7 bases, 4 bases remained unmatched. The CDR3 has 14 amino acids. This chain's CDR3 is CASSEDRGPNEQFF. CDR3 bases: TGCGCCAGCAGTGAGGACAGGGGTCCAAATGAGCAGTTCTTC.

This clone was counted a single time. CDR3 residues: CASSLVLAGADTQYF. As DNA, the CDR3 is TGTGCCAGCAGCTTAGTACTAGCGGGAGCAGATACGCAGTATTTT. The chain couples TRBV5-6 to TRBJ2-3, with 11 bases aligning to TRBD2. CDR1 is SGHDT, CDR2 YYEEEE, per germline. The junction had 3 bases not matched to a gene; V was cut back by 2 bases and J by 4 bases. The CDR3 is 15 residues long.

The chain couples TRBV28 to TRBJ2-5; 9 positions agree with TRBD1. The CDR3 extends over 16 amino acids. The junction had 14 bases not matched to a gene; V was cut back by 5 bases and J by 7 bases. Germline V CDR1 and CDR2: MDHEN, SYDVKM. DNA of the CDR3: TGTGCCAGCAGTCCATACGGGACAGGGAACCGGGGGACCCAGTACTTC. Translation: CASSPYGTGNRGTQYF. Full variable domain (rest looked up from reference TRBV28 and TRBJ2-5): DVKVTQSSRYLVKRTGEKVFLECVQDMDHENMFWYRQDPGLGLRLIYFSYDVKMKEKGDIPEGYSVSREKKERFSLILESASTNQTSMYLCASSPYGTGNRGTQYFGPGTRLLVL.

The J gene is TRBJ2-5, the V gene TRBV5-1; maybe TRBD1 (6 bases). Trimming took off 0 bases at V and 0 bases at J, with 9 bases between the two ends. The germline V gene has CDR1 SGHRS and CDR2 YFSETQ. The CDR3 runs to 15 residues. As DNA, the CDR3 is TGCGCCAGCAGCTTGGGACAGGCTAACCAAGAGACCCAGTACTTC. Its protein is CASSLGQANQETQYF.

The genes are TRBV5-1 and TRBJ2-7; 7 nucleotides match TRBD2. The CDR3 is 16 residues long. Germline values: CDR1 SGHRS, CDR2 YFSETQ. V shed 0 bases and J 1 base; nucleotides not matched to a gene: 7. Here the CDR3 DNA reads TGCGCCAGCAGCTTGGGGGCTAGCGGAGAGTCCTACGAGCAGTACTTC. Its protein product is CASSLGASGESYEQYF.

This chain links TRBV7-9 with TRBJ1-2, with D hard to call. The CDR3 runs to 14 residues. V was shortened by 1 base and J by 2 bases, with 8 bases between the two germline ends. Germline values: CDR1 SEHNR, CDR2 FQNEAQ (reference sequence). The CDR3, as DNA: TGTGCCAGCAGCTTAGATTTCGGGAACTATGGCTACACCTTC. This translates into CASSLDFGNYGYTF.

CDR3 coding DNA: TGTGCCAGCAGCACGCAGGGGAATCAGCCCCAGCATTTT. Amino acid sequence: CASSTQGNQPQHF. J is TRBJ1-5 and V is TRBV7-2; tentative D call: TRBD1 (6 bases). The germline V gene encodes CDR1 SGHTA and CDR2 FQGNSA. Trimming took 5 bases from V and 4 from J, leaving 9 bases between them. This CDR3 has 13 residues.

The genes are TRBV5-1 and TRBJ2-7; D might be TRBD2 (5 bases). V dropped 2 bases and J dropped 0 bases, with 12 bases sitting between them. The germline CDR1 and CDR2 sequences are SGHRS and YFSETQ. The length of the CDR3 is 15 residues. The CDR3 DNA sequence: TGCGCCAGCAGCTTCGCGGCAGGAGGCTCCTACGAGCAGTACTTC. Its translation: CASSFAAGGSYEQYF.

The chain carries TRBV18 and TRBJ2-5; 7 positions agree with TRBD1. The CDR3 loop spans 15 amino acids. Germline assignment: CDR1 KGHSH and CDR2 LQKENI. The ends lost 2 bases at V and 5 bases at J; junction bases unmatched: 8. CDR3: CASSPTMTGYETQYF. The CDR3 nucleotides read TGTGCCAGCTCACCAACCATGACAGGGTACGAGACCCAGTACTTC.

This chain joins TRBV6-5 and TRBJ2-7; TRBD1 is a possible D gene (5 bases). This CDR3 is 14 amino acids long. V was pared by 7 bases and J by 5 bases, with 18 bases between. In germline, CDR1 is MNHEY, CDR2 SVGAGI. Here the CDR3 DNA reads TGTGCCAGCACCCCGACAGCATCTTGGCACGAGCAGTACTTC. This encodes CASTPTASWHEQYF.

The gene calls are TRBV2 and TRBJ2-5; a weak D match, TRBD1 (7 bases). Germline CDR1 SNHLY, CDR2 FYNNEI. V was pared by 4 bases and J by 7 bases, with 10 bases between. The length of the CDR3 is 12 residues. CDR3 DNA sequence: TGTGCCAGCAGTGTCCAGGGGGGGACCCAGTACTTC. Translation: CASSVQGGTQYF.

The chain joins TRBV3-1 (or the pseudogene TRBV3-2) to TRBJ1-2; possibly TRBD1 for D (5 bases). The CDR3 runs to 15 residues. CDR1 is LGHDT, CDR2 YNNKEL, per germline (reference sequence). V gave up 0 bases and J gave up 5 bases, with 13 bases separating them. Written as DNA, the CDR3 is TGTGCCAGCAGCCAAGATCTGGGGGGAGCGTATGGCTACACCTTC. This codes for CASSQDLGGAYGYTF.

This chain joins TRBV3-1 (or the pseudogene TRBV3-2) and TRBJ2-7; D possibly corresponds to TRBD1 (6 bases). The germline CDR1 and CDR2 sequences are LGHDT and YNNKEL (reference sequence). V was cut by 5 bases and J by 0 bases, with 11 bases left in between. This CDR3 is built from 14 residues. In DNA form, the CDR3 reads TGTGCCAGCAGCATACGCAGGGGCTCCTACGAGCAGTACTTC. Protein product: CASSIRRGSYEQYF.

The V gene is TRBV20-1, the J gene TRBJ2-1; 7 bases align to TRBD2. Trimming took 3 bases from V and 2 from J; bases not matched to a gene: 10. CDR1 and CDR2 from the germline V gene are DFQATT and SNEGSKA (reference sequence). This CDR3 region has 16 residues. In nucleotides, the CDR3 is TGCAGTGCTAGTAAACTACTGAGCGGGGCCTACAATGAGCAGTTCTTC. The encoded protein is CSASKLLSGAYNEQFF.

The rearrangement links TRBV30 to TRBJ2-1; 12 nucleotides agree with TRBD2. In germline, CDR1 is GTSNPN, CDR2 SVGIG (reference sequence). The V segment lost 5 bases and the J segment 8 bases; nucleotides outside the gene matches: 13. The CDR3 extends over 16 amino acids. This CDR3 is CAWGNRLAGAWDEQFF. The DNA of the CDR3 is TGTGCCTGGGGGAATCGACTAGCGGGAGCATGGGATGAGCAGTTCTTC.

The gene calls are TRBV2 and TRBJ2-3, with D perhaps TRBD1 (6 bases). Germline-derived CDR1 and CDR2 are SNHLY and FYNNEI. The CDR3 has 16 amino acids. Trimming took off 1 base at V and 0 bases at J, with 11 bases between the two ends. DNA of the CDR3: TGTGCCAGCAGTGAAGAGGGGGAAATAAGCACAGATACGCAGTATTTT. Amino acids: CASSEEGEISTDTQYF.

CDR3 DNA sequence: TGTGCCAGCAGCCTCGCCGGGACTAGTTTTAATGAGCAGTTCTTC. This sequence encodes CASSLAGTSFNEQFF. V is TRBV6-5 and J is TRBJ2-1, with 8 bases aligning to TRBD2. V lost 6 bases, J lost 7 bases, and 11 bases stayed unmatched. CDR3 size: 15 residues. Germline CDR1 and CDR2: MNHEY and SVGAGI.

The rearrangement uses TRBV2 and TRBJ1-1; D gene uncertain. Trimming cost V 7 bases and J 2 bases, with 8 bases left between them. This CDR3 has 12 residues. The V gene's germline CDR1 is SNHLY and CDR2 FYNNEI. Written as DNA, the CDR3 is TGTGCCAGCAACCGGAGAAACACTGAAGCTTTCTTT. It translates to CASNRRNTEAFF.

The rearrangement joins TRBV15 to TRBJ2-7; TRBD2 matches 10 bases. Trimming at V came to 4 bases and at J to 0 bases, leaving 3 bases not matched to a gene. The CDR3 totals 15 residues. CDR1 and CDR2 from the germline V gene are LNHNV and YYDKDF (reference sequence). The DNA of the CDR3 is TGTGCCACCAGCAAGGGACTAGCGAGCTCCTACGAGCAGTACTTC. This codes for CATSKGLASSYEQYF.

Only a few counts were recorded for this clone. The chain recombines TRBV6-5 with TRBJ1-1, with D tentatively TRBD1 (5 bases). The CDR3 is 15 residues long. Per germline, CDR1 MNHEY and CDR2 SVGAGI. Trimming stripped 5 bases from V and 1 base from J, with 14 bases between. The CDR3 here is CASSNPTGPNTEAFF. CDR3 nucleotides: TGTGCCAGCAGTAACCCCACAGGACCGAACACTGAAGCTTTCTTT.

This clone was detected a few times. This rearrangement joins TRBV9 to TRBJ2-2, with 10 nucleotides matching TRBD2. J lost 0 bases, V lost 5 bases, and 7 bases had no gene match. CDR1 is SGDLS, CDR2 YYNGEE, per germline. The CDR3 totals 17 residues. CDR3: CASRPLAGLANTGELFF. Here the CDR3 DNA reads TGTGCCAGCAGGCCACTAGCGGGGTTGGCGAACACCGGGGAGCTGTTTTTT.

This rearrangement joins TRBV7-2 to TRBJ2-2, with D possibly matching TRBD1 (5 bases). This CDR3 spans 14 amino acids. Trimming cost V 5 bases and J 6 bases, with 13 bases left between them. Germline assignment: CDR1 SGHTA and CDR2 FQGNSA. CDR3 residues: CASSLNQGPGELFF. CDR3 bases: TGTGCCAGCAGCCTAAACCAGGGCCCCGGGGAGCTGTTTTTT.

The DNA of the CDR3 is TGTGCCAGCAGCCCGGGACTAGCTCGCACAGATACGCAGTATTTT. This codes for CASSPGLARTDTQYF. This chain joins TRBV7-2 and TRBJ2-3; 9 bases are a match to TRBD2. The junction had 4 bases not matched to a gene; V was cut back by 5 bases and J by 1 base. Germline CDR1 SGHTA, CDR2 FQGNSA. The CDR3 consists of 15 residues.

A single count supports this clone. Here the CDR3 reads CASSRGTSGRISEQYF. The DNA of the CDR3 is TGTGCCAGCAGCCGGGGGACTAGCGGGAGGATTAGCGAGCAGTACTTC. The chain carries TRBV7-6 and TRBJ2-7, with 15 bases aligning to TRBD2. V lost 5 bases, J lost 6 bases, and 8 bases stayed unmatched. CDR1 SGHVS and CDR2 FNYEAQ come from the germline V gene. The CDR3 runs to 16 residues. Variable domain in full (rest from reference TRBV7-6 and TRBJ2-7): GAGVSQSPRYKVTKRGQDVALRCDPISGHVSLYWYRQALGQGPEFLTYFNYEAQQDKSGLPNDRFSAERPEGSISTLTIQRTEQRDSAMYRCASSRGTSGRISEQYFGPGTRLTVT.

V and J are TRBV9 and TRBJ2-4, with D tentatively TRBD1 (6 bases). V was trimmed by 3 bases and J by 1 base, leaving 11 bases between them. This CDR3 region has 15 residues. Germline V gene sequence: CDR1 SGDLS, CDR2 YYNGEE. This CDR3 is CASSEGDSAKNIQYF. In DNA form, the CDR3 reads TGTGCCAGCAGCGAGGGGGATTCGGCCAAAAACATTCAGTACTTC.

The CDR3 DNA reads as TGTGCCAGCAGCCAATCCCCGGGGACGCAGTATTTT. This codes for CASSQSPGTQYF. This rearrangement joins TRBV3-1 (or the pseudogene TRBV3-2) to TRBJ2-3; perhaps TRBD2 as D (5 bases). This CDR3 contains 12 residues. Germline values: CDR1 LGHDT, CDR2 YNNKEL (reference sequence). V lost 2 bases and J lost 9, with 9 bases in between.

The V call is TRBV5-1, the J call TRBJ2-2, with TRBD2 identical over 8 bases. CDR1 and CDR2 from the germline V gene are SGHRS and YFSETQ. J was trimmed by 3 bases and V by 2 bases; bases with no gene match: 0. This CDR3 contains 14 residues. CDR3 protein: CASSFSGDTGELFF. CDR3 sequence (DNA): TGCGCCAGCAGCTTTAGCGGGGACACCGGGGAGCTGTTTTTT. The full variable domain, rest sourced from reference TRBV5-1 and TRBJ2-2, is KAGVTQTPRYLIKTRGQQVTLSCSPISGHRSVSWYQQTPGQGLQFLFEYFSETQRNKGNFPGRFSGRQFSNSRSEMNVSTLELGDSALYLCASSFSGDTGELFFGEGSRLTVL.

This clone was counted a few times. J is TRBJ1-3 and V is TRBV6-5; TRBD1 agrees at 7 bases. The CDR3 length is 15 residues. Germline trimming cut 0 bases from V and 6 bases from J; bases unmatched to any gene: 5. Germline CDR1 and CDR2: MNHEY and SVGAGI. This CDR3 is CASSYSNRGANTIYF. In DNA, the CDR3 is TGTGCCAGCAGTTACTCGAACAGGGGCGCAAACACCATATATTTT.